This is a list of T cell receptor beta chains from one sample in a study of T cells in Graves' hyperthyroidism and ophthalmopathy. TCRdb reanalysed the multiplex PCR reads using MiXCR and keeps one entry per CDR3 protein. The sample shows around 350,000 distinct CDR3 sequences, 25% of them seen only once. Sequencing was done on a sample of blood. The source is a man aged 45 to 65 with Graves' hyperthyroidism. The CDR3 runs from the conserved cysteine through the conserved F or W. A D gene is named only where the DNA matches it firmly. The listing skips clone size in some rows; elsewhere it reads once, few, many or a size class.

d_call j_call clone_size v_call cdr3_aa cdr3_nt
. TRBJ2-5 few TRBV15 CATSRDWSDPQYF TGTGCCACCAGCAGAGACTGGTCCGACCCACAGTACTTC
TRBD2 TRBJ2-1 few TRBV27 CASSIAGVIYNEQFF TGTGCCAGCAGTATAGCGGGAGTCATCTACAATGAGCAGTTCTTC
. TRBJ2-4 . TRBV12-3/TRBV12-4 CASSFGTVAKNIQYF TGTGCCAGCAGTTTTGGGACGGTAGCCAAAAACATTCAGTACTTC
. TRBJ1-5 . TRBV6-1 CASSERGLSNQPQHF TGTGCCAGCAGTGAACGAGGGCTAAGCAATCAGCCCCAGCATTTT
. TRBJ2-7 many TRBV7-2 CASSRQEASYEQYF TGTGCCAGCAGCCGCCAAGAGGCCTCCTACGAGCAGTACTTC
. TRBJ2-5 few TRBV2 CASQGQETQYF TGTGCCAGCCAGGGACAAGAGACCCAGTACTTC
. TRBJ1-1 few TRBV12-5 CASGSPGKGLTEAFF TGTGCTAGTGGTTCCCCGGGGAAGGGGCTCACTGAAGCTTTCTTT
TRBD2 TRBJ2-1 many TRBV7-8 CASRRGTNAYQQFF TGTGCCAGCAGACGAGGGACTAATGCTTACCAGCAGTTCTTC
TRBD2 TRBJ2-7 few TRBV29-1 CSVTTSGRSTYEQYF TGCAGCGTTACTACTAGCGGGAGGTCGACCTACGAGCAGTACTTC
. TRBJ1-2 few TRBV27 CASSLGTAYGYTF TGTGCCAGCAGTTTAGGGACGGCCTATGGCTACACCTTC
TRBD2 TRBJ2-1 few TRBV12-3/TRBV12-4 CASSHSASGYNEQFF TGTGCCAGCAGCCACTCCGCTAGCGGCTACAATGAGCAGTTCTTC
. TRBJ2-5 . TRBV28 CASSPWSGSRRETQYF TGTGCCAGCAGTCCGTGGTCGGGGTCACGAAGAGAGACCCAGTACTTC
TRBD1 TRBJ2-7 . TRBV7-7 CASSFVRGPSYEQYF TGTGCCAGCAGCTTTGTCAGGGGGCCTTCCTACGAGCAGTACTTC
. TRBJ2-3 many TRBV3-1 CASSQVVVGTQYF TGTGCCAGCAGCCAAGTCGTCGTCGGTACGCAGTATTTT
. TRBJ2-2 few TRBV11-2 CASSTSPGVDTGELFF TGTGCCAGCAGCACCTCTCCGGGAGTAGACACCGGGGAGCTGTTTTTT
. TRBJ2-3 few TRBV5-1 CASSGGTYTDTQYF TGCGCCAGCAGTGGCGGGACCTACACAGATACGCAGTATTTT
. TRBJ2-1 many TRBV2 CASSARALVNNEQFF TGTGCCAGCAGTGCGCGGGCCCTCGTTAACAATGAGCAGTTCTTC
. TRBJ2-3 . TRBV4-2 CASSQEGAGSGTDTQYF TGTGCCAGCAGCCAAGAGGGGGCCGGGTCCGGCACAGATACGCAGTATTTT
. TRBJ2-3 few TRBV25-1 CASSDYLPSDTQYF TGTGCCAGCAGTGATTACTTACCCTCAGATACGCAGTATTTT
. TRBJ2-7 few TRBV3-1 CASSHVVTSYEQYF TGTGCCAGCAGCCACGTAGTGACAAGCTACGAGCAGTACTTC
. TRBJ1-1 . TRBV18 CASSSSRDTEAFF TGTGCCAGCTCATCGAGCAGGGATACTGAAGCTTTCTTT
. TRBJ1-2 . TRBV12-3/TRBV12-4 CAIKGDDDLTLYGYTF TGTGCCATTAAGGGGGACGACGATCTCACCCTGTATGGCTACACCTTC
. TRBJ1-2 . TRBV27 CARGETYYGYTF TGTGCCAGGGGGGAAACTTACTATGGCTACACCTTC
. TRBJ1-2 . TRBV20-1 CSANENTYYGYTF TGCAGTGCAAACGAAAACACTTACTATGGCTACACCTTC
. TRBJ2-7 few TRBV11-2 CASSLMVGHYEQYF TGTGCCAGCAGCTTAATGGTCGGCCATTACGAGCAGTACTTC
TRBD1 TRBJ1-2 . TRBV19 CASSSTPPWTGLSGYTF TGTGCCAGTAGTTCAACCCCTCCCTGGACAGGCTTGTCTGGCTACACCTTC
. TRBJ2-1 . TRBV19 CASSIGGVLNNEQFF TGTGCCAGTAGTATAGGTGGGGTCCTGAACAATGAGCAGTTCTTC
. TRBJ1-5 once TRBV7-2 CASTQGHQPQHF TGTGCCAGTACCCAGGGGCATCAGCCCCAGCATTTT
. TRBJ1-3 . TRBV5-1 CASSRGTDSGNTIYF TGCGCCAGCAGCCGCGGGACTGACTCTGGAAACACCATATATTTT
. TRBJ2-7 few TRBV27 CASSLSGLLTYEQYF TGTGCCAGCAGTTTATCGGGACTTCTAACCTACGAGCAGTACTTC
. TRBJ1-5 . TRBV6-1 CASRAREDQPQHF TGTGCCAGCAGAGCCCGCGAGGATCAGCCCCAGCATTTT
TRBD2 TRBJ2-3 many TRBV24-1 CATSDLPYAGGKSDTQYF TGTGCCACCAGTGATTTGCCATATGCGGGAGGGAAGTCAGATACGCAGTATTTT
TRBD1 TRBJ1-6 . TRBV29-1 CSVVDRVGSPLHF TGCAGCGTCGTGGACAGGGTCGGGTCACCCCTCCACTTT
. TRBJ2-3 . TRBV5-1 CASSLAGESDTQYF TGCGCCAGCAGCTTGGCGGGAGAATCAGATACGCAGTATTTT
. TRBJ2-5 . TRBV18 CASSPSIQETQYF TGTGCCAGCTCACCAAGTATCCAAGAGACCCAGTACTTC
TRBD1 TRBJ2-1 few TRBV12-3/TRBV12-4 CASSFKGQGWGTGNEQFF TGTGCCAGCAGTTTTAAGGGACAGGGTTGGGGCACGGGGAATGAGCAGTTCTTC
TRBD1 TRBJ1-5 . TRBV28 CASSDRDRPFQPQHF TGTGCCAGCAGTGATAGGGACAGACCCTTTCAGCCCCAGCATTTT
. TRBJ2-2 . TRBV6-1 CASSASSAGELFF TGTGCCAGCAGTGCGTCTAGCGCCGGGGAGCTGTTTTTT
. TRBJ1-2 . TRBV29-1 CSVENGNYGYTF TGCAGCGTTGAAAACGGGAACTATGGCTACACCTTC
TRBD2 TRBJ2-7 . TRBV12-5 CASGAGGVYEQYF TGTGCTAGTGGCGCGGGAGGGGTCTACGAGCAGTACTTC
. TRBJ2-3 many TRBV29-1 CSVDSPGASDTQYF TGCAGCGTTGATAGTCCGGGGGCCTCAGATACGCAGTATTTT
TRBD2 TRBJ2-7 few TRBV20-1 CSATVRLAGYEQYF TGCAGTGCTACCGTTAGACTAGCGGGTTACGAGCAGTACTTC
. TRBJ2-4 . TRBV28 CASGLNGGRAKNIQYF TGTGCCAGCGGACTAAACGGGGGGCGAGCCAAAAACATTCAGTACTTC
. TRBJ2-2 . TRBV5-1 CASSTLNGNGELFF TGCGCCAGCAGCACCCTGAACGGGAACGGGGAGCTGTTTTTT
. TRBJ2-5 . TRBV30 CVWSVRETQYF TGTGTCTGGAGTGTGAGAGAGACCCAGTACTTC
. TRBJ2-3 . TRBV6-1 CASGPQSIMGESTDTQYF TGTGCCAGCGGCCCCCAGTCAATTATGGGGGAGAGTACAGATACGCAGTATTTT
TRBD1 TRBJ1-1 . TRBV27 CASWDRMNTEAFF TGTGCCAGCTGGGACAGAATGAACACTGAAGCTTTCTTT